This entry lists 5 T cell receptor beta chains sequenced from one sample in a study of OX40 agonist ivuxolimab in advanced cancers. Generated by immunoSEQ multiplex PCR, the TCRdb table keeps only in-frame clones and is missing some. The data show about 83,000 clones, with about 90% seen just once and 8.4% held by the top ten. The sequenced sample was CD4+ or CD8+ T cells sorted from blood, obtained in a trial of the OX40 agonist ivuxolimab. These receptors came from an adult with an advanced solid tumor such as melanoma, head and neck, liver or kidney cancer.

This clone was seen a single time. This chain links TRBV6-5 with TRBJ2-7; TRBD2 matches 12 bases. Germline trimming cut 5 bases from V and 4 bases from J; bases unmatched to any gene: 3. Per the germline V gene, CDR1 is MNHEY and CDR2 is SVGAGI. CDR3 length equals 14 residues. The CDR3 loop reads CASSIGLAGYEQYF. CDR3 nucleotide sequence: TGTGCCAGCAGTATCGGACTAGCGGGGTACGAGCAGTACTTC.

The V and J genes are TRBV6-1 and TRBJ1-4, with D possibly matching TRBD1 (6 bases). V was cut by 3 bases and J by 5 bases, with 16 bases left in between. The CDR3 is 16 residues long. Germline CDR1 MNHNS, CDR2 SASEGT. CDR3 bases: TGTGCCAGCAGTGATTACCACAGAGGGGGGAATGAAAAACTGTTTTTT. Its protein is CASSDYHRGGNEKLFF.

This chain links TRBV7-8 with TRBJ2-1; tentatively, D is TRBD2 (6 bases). Germline values: CDR1 SGHVS, CDR2 FQNEAQ. CDR3 length equals 18 residues. V lost 1 base, J lost 0 bases, and 16 bases lay in between. CDR3 bases: TGTGCCAGCAGCTTAGGGCTGGCGACTAGTCCCTCCTACAATGAGCAGTTCTTC. Its protein product is CASSLGLATSPSYNEQFF.

In its sample, this clone was seen a few times. CDR3: CASQSGTGVSYEQYF. The CDR3, as DNA: TGTGCCAGCCAATCCGGGACAGGGGTCTCCTACGAGCAGTACTTC. The chain is built from TRBV25-1 and TRBJ2-7; 10 bases fit TRBD1. CDR3 length: 15 residues. The germline CDR1 and CDR2 sequences are MGHDK and SYGVNS. Trimming cost V 8 bases and J 0 bases; bases outside gene matches: 7.

In the case of this clone: Germline and junction disagree at one end, which may indicate a read error. The chain joins TRBV5-4 to TRBJ1-2, with 8 nucleotides matching TRBD1. Germline-derived CDR1 and CDR2 are SGHNT and YYREEE (reference sequence). The CDR3 contains 15 residues. The CDR3 DNA sequence: TGTGCAAGCAGCTTGGGACAGGAAGTAACCTATGGCTACACCTTC. Translation: CASSLGQEVTYGYTF.